These T cell receptor beta chains were read from a single sample in a study of cytomegalovirus exposure and HLA in healthy donors. Sequenced by immunoSEQ multiplex PCR; TCRdb stores in-frame clones only, minus some. The sample records roughly 64,000 clones, 90% to 95% being singletons. The material sequenced was PBMCs. Receptors originate from a woman aged 18-29 years in good health and CMV-seropositive. Both conserved end residues are part of each CDR3. D genes are given only for firm matches. Where a row states a size, it is once, few, many or the class of an expanded clone; other rows omit it.

>TRBV9|.|TRBJ2-5|TRBD1
CASSVTGGQVETQYF
TGTGCCAGCAGCGTTACAGGGGGCCAGGTGGAGACCCAGTACTTC
>TRBV19|.|TRBJ2-2|TRBD2
CASSRLAGVNTGELFF
TGTGCCAGTAGTAGACTAGCGGGGGTTAACACCGGGGAGCTGTTTTTT
>TRBV18|.|TRBJ1-4|.
CASSPLLTVTNEKLFF
TGTGCCAGCTCACCACTATTAACAGTAACTAATGAAAAACTGTTTTTT
>TRBV2|.|TRBJ1-2|.
CASDITDSYGYTF
TGTGCCAGCGATATAACAGATAGCTATGGCTACACCTTC
>TRBV18|.|TRBJ2-7|TRBD2
CASSQTLSGGFNEQYF
TGTGCCAGCTCACAAACACTTAGCGGGGGGTTCAACGAGCAGTACTTC
>TRBV6-6|.|TRBJ1-3|.
CASRHTTGISGNTIYF
TGTGCCAGCAGGCACACGACCGGGATCTCTGGAAACACCATATATTTT
>TRBV7-9|once|TRBJ2-1|.
CASTRRGNEQFF
TGTGCCAGCACCCGGCGGGGCAATGAGCAGTTCTTC
>TRBV19|few|TRBJ1-2|.
CASRPRGLTEGYTF
TGTGCCAGTAGGCCGCGGGGGCTGACGGAGGGCTACACCTTC
>TRBV7-6|.|TRBJ2-3|.
CASSSSPTTDTQYF
TGTGCCAGCAGCTCGAGTCCGACTACAGATACGCAGTATTTT
>TRBV27|.|TRBJ1-1|TRBD1
CASSGGTGDTEAFF
TGTGCCAGCAGTGGGGGGACAGGGGACACTGAAGCTTTCTTT
>TRBV12-5|.|TRBJ2-1|.
CASGLPRPLGGVGDEQFF
TGTGCTAGTGGTTTGCCCCGGCCTTTAGGGGGGGTTGGAGATGAGCAGTTCTTC
>TRBV2|.|TRBJ1-5|.
CASRVEQGQPQHF
TGTGCCAGCAGGGTCGAGCAGGGTCAGCCCCAGCATTTT
>TRBV7-9|.|TRBJ1-5|.
CASSFVGFGGNQPQHF
TGTGCCAGCAGTTTTGTCGGGTTCGGTGGCAATCAGCCCCAGCATTTT
>TRBV4-3|.|TRBJ2-7|TRBD2
CASSQDRGGDTYEQYF
TGCGCCAGCAGCCAAGATCGGGGGGGAGACACTTACGAGCAGTACTTC
>TRBV29-1|.|TRBJ1-2|.
CSVADRGGGGYTF
TGCAGCGTTGCGGACCGGGGGGGCGGAGGCTACACCTTC
>TRBV28|.|TRBJ1-2|.
CASSFPGETDGYTF
TGTGCCAGCAGTTTCCCGGGAGAAACCGATGGCTACACCTTC
>TRBV4-1|.|TRBJ2-3|TRBD1
CASSLRTGETDTQYF
TGCGCCAGCAGCCTTAGGACAGGGGAAACAGATACGCAGTATTTT
>TRBV9|.|TRBJ2-5|TRBD1
CASSSRQGVSETQYF
TGTGCCAGCAGCTCTCGACAGGGGGTTAGTGAGACCCAGTACTTC
>TRBV11-2|.|TRBJ1-2|TRBD1
CASRGQGLNYGYTF
TGTGCCAGCAGGGGACAGGGCCTAAACTATGGCTACACCTTC
>TRBV5-1|once|TRBJ1-3|TRBD1
CASSLGTGTGNGNTIYF
TGCGCCAGCAGCTTGGGGACCGGGACAGGGAATGGAAACACCATATATTTT
>TRBV27|few|TRBJ2-7|TRBD1
CASRPTGGRGEQYF
TGTGCCAGCAGGCCAACAGGGGGCCGGGGCGAGCAGTACTTC
>TRBV6-6|.|TRBJ1-1|.
CASGRVNTEAFF
TGTGCCAGCGGGCGGGTGAACACTGAAGCTTTCTTT
>TRBV5-3|once|TRBJ2-7|.
CARSPHEALPNEQYF
TGTGCCAGAAGCCCACATGAAGCGCTGCCCAACGAGCAGTACTTC
>TRBV10-1|.|TRBJ1-1|TRBD1
CASSPGTARRLNTEAFF
TGCGCCAGCAGCCCCGGGACAGCACGAAGACTGAACACTGAAGCTTTCTTT
>TRBV7-8|.|TRBJ2-1|TRBD2
CASSLVTSGSVDEQFF
TGTGCCAGCAGCTTAGTAACTAGCGGGAGCGTCGATGAGCAGTTCTTC
>TRBV21-1|.|TRBJ2-1|.
CASGRGDNEQFF
TGTGCCAGCGGACGGGGGGACAATGAGCAGTTCTTC
>TRBV6-1|.|TRBJ1-5|.
CASSDRGNQPQHF
TGTGCCAGCAGTGACAGGGGCAATCAGCCCCAGCATTTT
>TRBV4-2|.|TRBJ1-2|.
CASSFEDSSANYGYTF
TGTGCCAGCAGCTTCGAGGACAGCTCCGCTAACTATGGCTACACCTTC
>TRBV4-2|once|TRBJ2-2|.
CASSQDRAMIGELFF
TGTGCCAGCAGCCAAGACAGGGCGATGATCGGGGAGCTGTTTTTT
>TRBV28|once|TRBJ2-5|.
CASSAQGPGTQYF
TGTGCCAGCAGTGCGCAAGGCCCGGGGACCCAGTACTTC
>TRBV19|.|TRBJ2-3|.
CASSIIQGSRTDTQYF
TGTGCCAGTAGTATAATACAGGGTTCACGAACAGATACGCAGTATTTT
>TRBV9|.|TRBJ2-5|TRBD2
CASSVTSGRAETQYF
TGTGCCAGCAGCGTGACTAGCGGGAGGGCAGAGACCCAGTACTTC